This TCR beta chain was obtained from a study of beta chain features in type 1 diabetes. As to this clone: The antigen remains unidentified.

Points from the study as a whole: Type 1 diabetes patients had fewer VDJ junction insertions and more deletions. For cells with high TCR expression, cDNA sequencing could yield over-representation. The study found moderately but significantly shorter TCRB CDR3s in all four CD4+ subsets of Type 1 diabetes patients. For patients and controls alike, PCR might favor shorter templates to the same degree.

By way of CD45RO/CCR7/CD25/CD127/CD95/CD27, the CD4+ regulatory, stem cell-like memory, central memory and naive cells were sorted. The V gene's germline CDR1 is SGHTA and CDR2 FQGNSA. The CDR3 has 14 amino acids. V shed 8 bases and J 2 bases; nucleotides not matched to a gene: 8. Since all of the isolated RNA was reverse transcribed, expressed TCRB transcripts were what got sequenced. The repertoire was sequenced with immunoSEQ multiplex PCR; TCRdb's copy has only in-frame clones and lacks some. This table holds about 160,000 clones, approximately 8.1% found once. The receptor was isolated from a man younger than 35 with type 1 diabetes. The chain is built from TRBV7-2 and TRBJ2-7, with 8 bases fitting TRBD2. Sequencing input: central memory CD4+ T cells from blood. The CDR3 sequence is CASGAAGVPYEQYF. The CDR3 coding sequence is TGTGCCAGCGGTGCAGCGGGAGTGCCCTACGAGCAGTACTTC. Supplemented by reference TRBV7-2 and TRBJ2-7, the full variable domain reads GAGVSQSPSNKVTEKGKDVELRCDPISGHTALYWYRQSLGQGLEFLIYFQGNSAPDKSGLPSDRFSAERTGGSVSTLTIQRTQQEDSAVYLCASGAAGVPYEQYFGPGTRLTVT.